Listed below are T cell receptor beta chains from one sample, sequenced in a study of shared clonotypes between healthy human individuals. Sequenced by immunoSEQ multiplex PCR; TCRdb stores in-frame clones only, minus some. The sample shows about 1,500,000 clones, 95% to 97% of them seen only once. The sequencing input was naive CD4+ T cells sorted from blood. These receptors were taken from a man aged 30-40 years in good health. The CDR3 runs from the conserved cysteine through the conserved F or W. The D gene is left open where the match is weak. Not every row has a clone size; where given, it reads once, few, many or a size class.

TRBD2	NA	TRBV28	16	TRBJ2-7	TGTGCCAGCACCTCGAGCGGGCTAGCGGGGGTCTACGAGCAGTACTTC	CASTSSGLAGVYEQYF
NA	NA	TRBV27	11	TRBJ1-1	TGTGCCAGCAGTGGGAACACTGAAGCTTTCTTT	CASSGNTEAFF
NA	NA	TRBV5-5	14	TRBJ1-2	TGTGCCAGCAGCTTGGGAATTGGGACGTTAGGCTACACCTTC	CASSLGIGTLGYTF
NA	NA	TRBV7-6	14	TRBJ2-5	TGTGCCAGCAGCCAGCCGCGCTTGATTGGGACCCAGTACTTC	CASSQPRLIGTQYF
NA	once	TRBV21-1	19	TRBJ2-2	TGTGCCAGCAGCCCGGGACTAGCGGGAGGTGGGGGATTGGCCGGGGAGCTGTTTTTT	CASSPGLAGGGGLAGELFF
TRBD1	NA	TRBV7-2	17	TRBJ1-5	TGTGCCAGCAGCCTCCGTTCGACAGGGGGGTACAATCAGCCCCAGCATTTT	CASSLRSTGGYNQPQHF
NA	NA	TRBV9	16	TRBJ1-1	TGTGCCAGCAGCGGCAGCGGTCCGGGATTGAACACTGAAGCTTTCTTT	CASSGSGPGLNTEAFF
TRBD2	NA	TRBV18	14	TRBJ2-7	TGTGCCAGCTCACCGACTAGCGTACTATCCGAGCAGTACTTC	CASSPTSVLSEQYF
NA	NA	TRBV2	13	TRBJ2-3	TGTGCCAGCAGTACTAAAAAAACAGATACGCAGTATTTT	CASSTKKTDTQYF
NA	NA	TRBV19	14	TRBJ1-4	TGTGCCAGTAGATCAACAGGGAGAAATGAAAAACTGTTTTTT	CASRSTGRNEKLFF
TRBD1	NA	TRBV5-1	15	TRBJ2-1	TGCGCCAGCAGCTTGGGGACAGGAGTCTACAATGAGCAGTTCTTC	CASSLGTGVYNEQFF
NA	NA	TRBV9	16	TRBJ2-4	TGTGCCAGCAGCGGAGGGAACGGAGGCCGGCTGGACATTCAGTACTTC	CASSGGNGGRLDIQYF
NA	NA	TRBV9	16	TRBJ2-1	TGTGCCAGCAGCTCACTAGGGGCGGTCTCCTACAATGAGCAGTTCTTC	CASSSLGAVSYNEQFF
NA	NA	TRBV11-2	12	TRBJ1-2	TGTGCCAGCAGCCTACAGGGTTATGGCTACACCTTC	CASSLQGYGYTF
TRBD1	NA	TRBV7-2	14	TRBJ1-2	TGTGCCAGCAGCTTCTCGGGACAGCCCCATGGCTACACCTTC	CASSFSGQPHGYTF
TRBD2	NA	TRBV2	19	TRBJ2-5	TGTGCCAGCAGGTTCACAACCAAACGACTAGCGGGAGAACAAGAGACCCAGTACTTC	CASRFTTKRLAGEQETQYF
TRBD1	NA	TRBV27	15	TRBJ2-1	TGTGCCAGCAGCTTCCGGGACAGGGGTTACAATGAGCAGTTCTTC	CASSFRDRGYNEQFF
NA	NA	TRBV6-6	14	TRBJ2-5	TGTGCCAGCAGTTATGGCGGCCCCCAAGAGACCCAGTACTTC	CASSYGGPQETQYF
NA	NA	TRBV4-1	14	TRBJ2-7	TGCGCCAGCAGCCAAGCGACTAGATCCTACGAGCAGTACTTC	CASSQATRSYEQYF
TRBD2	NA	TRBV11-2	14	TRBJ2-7	TGTGCCAGCAGCGGACTAGCGGCCTCCTACGAGCAGTACTTC	CASSGLAASYEQYF
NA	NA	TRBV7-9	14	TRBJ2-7	TGTGCCAGCAGCTTAAGTCCGGACTCCTACGAGCAGTACTTC	CASSLSPDSYEQYF
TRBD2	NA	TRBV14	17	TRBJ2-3	TGTGCCAGCAGCCCGGGGCTAGCGGTAAATGGGGCAGATACGCAGTATTTT	CASSPGLAVNGADTQYF
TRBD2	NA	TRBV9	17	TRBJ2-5	TGTGCCAGCAGCCCTTCCCGGAGGGGACTAGCAGCCGAGACCCAGTACTTC	CASSPSRRGLAAETQYF
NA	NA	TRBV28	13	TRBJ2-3	TGTGCCAGCAGTTTAGGACAACTCCATACGCAGTATTTT	CASSLGQLHTQYF
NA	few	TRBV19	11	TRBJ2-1	TGTGCCAGCTTTGACTACAATGAGCAGTTCTTC	CASFDYNEQFF
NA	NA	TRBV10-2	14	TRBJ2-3	TGCGCCAGCAAGCAACAGGCAGTCACAGATACGCAGTATTTT	CASKQQAVTDTQYF
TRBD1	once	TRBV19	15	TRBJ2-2	TGTGCCAGTAGTATAGGGGGACAGGTGACCGGGGAGCTGTTTTTT	CASSIGGQVTGELFF
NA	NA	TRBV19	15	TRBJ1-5	TGTGCCAGTAGTACAGGATTACGGCCCAATCAGCCCCAGCATTTT	CASSTGLRPNQPQHF
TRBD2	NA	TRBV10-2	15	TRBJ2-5	TGCGCCAGCAGTGAGACTAGCGGGATTGGAAAGACCCAGTACTTC	CASSETSGIGKTQYF
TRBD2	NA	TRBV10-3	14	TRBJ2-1	TGTGCCATCAAGGAGACTAGCCCCTACAATGAGCAGTTCTTC	CAIKETSPYNEQFF
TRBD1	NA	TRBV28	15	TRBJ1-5	TGTGCCAGCAGTACGGACAGGGGTAGCAATCAGCCCCAGCATTTT	CASSTDRGSNQPQHF
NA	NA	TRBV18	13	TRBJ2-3	TGTGCCAGCTCCCCCCGGCCGGGGGATACGCAGTATTTT	CASSPRPGDTQYF
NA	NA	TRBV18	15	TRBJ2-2	TGTGCCAGCTCACCACCCAACACTGGGACCGGGGAGCTGTTTTTT	CASSPPNTGTGELFF
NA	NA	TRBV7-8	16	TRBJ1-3	TGTGCCAGCAGCTTCCCGGTGGACCCGGCTGGAAACACCATATATTTT	CASSFPVDPAGNTIYF